This T cell receptor (beta chain) was captured in a study of control samples from healthy donors and cancer patients. This table comes from immunoSEQ multiplex PCR, and its TCRdb copy is limited to in-frame clones, with some not included. The sample includes some 71,000 clones, 89% of them seen just once. This clone was observed a single time. The CDR3 runs to 13 residues. Per the germline V gene, CDR1 is SGHNT and CDR2 is YYREEE (reference sequence). V lost 3 bases to trimming and J lost 1 base, with 7 bases between them. This TCR came from a man aged 60 to 75 with lung cancer. The source material was PBMCs. The chain couples TRBV5-4 to TRBJ1-1, with D uncertain. The CDR3 sequence is CASSSTSNTEAFF. CDR3 DNA: TGTGCCAGCAGCTCAACGTCGAACACTGAAGCTTTCTTT.